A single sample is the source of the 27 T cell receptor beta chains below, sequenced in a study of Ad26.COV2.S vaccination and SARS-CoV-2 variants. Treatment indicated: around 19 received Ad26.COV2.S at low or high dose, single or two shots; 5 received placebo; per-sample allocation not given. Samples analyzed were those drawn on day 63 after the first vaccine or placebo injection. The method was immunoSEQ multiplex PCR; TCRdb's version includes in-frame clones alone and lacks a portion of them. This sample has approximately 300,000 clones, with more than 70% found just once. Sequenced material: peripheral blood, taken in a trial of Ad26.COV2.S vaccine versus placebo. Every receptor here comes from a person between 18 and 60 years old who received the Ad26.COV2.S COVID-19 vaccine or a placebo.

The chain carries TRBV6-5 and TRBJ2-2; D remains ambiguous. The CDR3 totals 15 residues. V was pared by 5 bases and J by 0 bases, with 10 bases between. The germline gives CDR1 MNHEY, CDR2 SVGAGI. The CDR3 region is CASSRDWTNTGELFF. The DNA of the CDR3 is TGTGCCAGCAGTCGCGACTGGACGAACACCGGGGAGCTGTTTTTT.

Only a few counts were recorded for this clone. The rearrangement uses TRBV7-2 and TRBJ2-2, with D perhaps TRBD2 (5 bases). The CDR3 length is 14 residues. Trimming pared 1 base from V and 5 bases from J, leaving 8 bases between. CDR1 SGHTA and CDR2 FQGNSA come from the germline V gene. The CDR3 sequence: CASSLGTQTGELFF. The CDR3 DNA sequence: TGTGCCAGCAGCTTAGGGACTCAGACCGGGGAGCTGTTTTTT.

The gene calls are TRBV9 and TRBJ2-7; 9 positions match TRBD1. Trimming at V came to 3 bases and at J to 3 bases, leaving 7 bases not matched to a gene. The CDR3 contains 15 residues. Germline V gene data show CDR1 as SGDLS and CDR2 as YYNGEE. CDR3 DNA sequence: TGTGCCAGCAGCGCCGGGACAGGGCCACTCTACGAGCAGTACTTC. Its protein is CASSAGTGPLYEQYF.

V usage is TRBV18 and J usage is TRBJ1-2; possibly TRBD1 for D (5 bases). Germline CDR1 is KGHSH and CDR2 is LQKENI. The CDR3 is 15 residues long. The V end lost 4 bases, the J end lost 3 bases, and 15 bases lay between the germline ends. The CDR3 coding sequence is TGTGCCAGCTCACTAGACGGGAGGGGCGACTATGGCTACACCTTC. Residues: CASSLDGRGDYGYTF. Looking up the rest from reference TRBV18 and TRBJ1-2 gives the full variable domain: NAGVMQNPRHLVRRRGQEARLRCSPMKGHSHVYWYRQLPEEGLKFMVYLQKENIIDESGMPKERFSAEFPKEGPSILRIQQVVRGDSAAYFCASSLDGRGDYGYTFGSGTRLTVV.

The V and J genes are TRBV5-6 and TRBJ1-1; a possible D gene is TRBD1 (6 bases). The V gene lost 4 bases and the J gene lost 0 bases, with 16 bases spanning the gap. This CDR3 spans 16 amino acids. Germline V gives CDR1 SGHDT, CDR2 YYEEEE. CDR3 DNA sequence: TGTGCCAGCAGCACGTGGACAGAGCTTATGAACACTGAAGCTTTCTTT. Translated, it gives CASSTWTELMNTEAFF.

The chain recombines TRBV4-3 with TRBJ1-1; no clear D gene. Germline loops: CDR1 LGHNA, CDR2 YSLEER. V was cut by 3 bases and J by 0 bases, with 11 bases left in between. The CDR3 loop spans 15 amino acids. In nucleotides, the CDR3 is TGCGCCAGCAGCCAGGAAGGATACATGAACACTGAAGCTTTCTTT. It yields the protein CASSQEGYMNTEAFF.

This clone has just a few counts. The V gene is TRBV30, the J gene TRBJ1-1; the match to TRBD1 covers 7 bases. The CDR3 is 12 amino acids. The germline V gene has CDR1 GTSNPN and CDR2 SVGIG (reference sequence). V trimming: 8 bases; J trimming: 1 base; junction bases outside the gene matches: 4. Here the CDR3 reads CARGRGNTEAFF. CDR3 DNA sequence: TGTGCCAGGGGGCGCGGGAACACTGAAGCTTTCTTT.

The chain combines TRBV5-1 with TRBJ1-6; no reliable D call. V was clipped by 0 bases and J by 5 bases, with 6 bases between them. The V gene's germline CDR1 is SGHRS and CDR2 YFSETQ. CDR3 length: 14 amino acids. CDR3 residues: CASSLENNNSPLHF. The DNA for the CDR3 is TGCGCCAGCAGCTTGGAAAACAATAATTCACCCCTCCACTTT.

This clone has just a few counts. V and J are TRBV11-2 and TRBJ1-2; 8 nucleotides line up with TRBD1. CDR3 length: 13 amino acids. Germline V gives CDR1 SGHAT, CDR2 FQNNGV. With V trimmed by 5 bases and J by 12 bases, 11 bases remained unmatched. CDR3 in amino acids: CASSLDRDDFDTF. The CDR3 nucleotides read TGTGCCAGCAGCCTGGACAGGGACGACTTTGACACCTTC.

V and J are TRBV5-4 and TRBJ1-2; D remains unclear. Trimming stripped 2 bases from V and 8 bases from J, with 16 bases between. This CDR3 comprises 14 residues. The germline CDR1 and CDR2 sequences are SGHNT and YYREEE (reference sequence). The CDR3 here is CASSFLTGLGGYTF. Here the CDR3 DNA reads TGTGCCAGCAGCTTTCTCACGGGTCTAGGAGGCTACACCTTC.

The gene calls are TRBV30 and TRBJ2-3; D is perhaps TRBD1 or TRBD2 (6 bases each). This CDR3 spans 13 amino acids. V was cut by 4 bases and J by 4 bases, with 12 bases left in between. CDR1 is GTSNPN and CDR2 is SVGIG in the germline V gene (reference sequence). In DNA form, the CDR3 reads TGTGCCTGGACCCGAAGGGGGGCAGATACGCAGTATTTT. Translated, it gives CAWTRRGADTQYF.

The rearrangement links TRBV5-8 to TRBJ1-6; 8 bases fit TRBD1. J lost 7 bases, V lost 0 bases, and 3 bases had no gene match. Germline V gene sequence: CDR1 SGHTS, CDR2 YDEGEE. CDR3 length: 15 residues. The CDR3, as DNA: TGTGCCAGCAGCTTGGAGACAGGGGTGAATTCACCCCTCCACTTT. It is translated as CASSLETGVNSPLHF. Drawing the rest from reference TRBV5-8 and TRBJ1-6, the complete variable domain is EAGVTQSPTHLIKTRGQQATLRCSPISGHTSVYWYQQALGLGLQFLLWYDEGEERNRGNFPPRFSGRQFPNYSSELNVNALELEDSALYLCASSLETGVNSPLHFGNGTRLTVT.

CDR3 in amino acids: CASSLDSASDEQFF. For the CDR3, the DNA is TGCGCCAGCAGCTTGGATTCTGCGTCCGATGAGCAGTTCTTC. The chain couples TRBV5-1 to TRBJ2-1, with D hard to call. CDR3 length equals 14 residues. V lost 0 bases to trimming and J lost 8 bases, with 12 bases between them. Germline V gene sequence: CDR1 SGHRS, CDR2 YFSETQ. Drawing the rest from reference TRBV5-1 and TRBJ2-1, the complete variable domain is KAGVTQTPRYLIKTRGQQVTLSCSPISGHRSVSWYQQTPGQGLQFLFEYFSETQRNKGNFPGRFSGRQFSNSRSEMNVSTLELGDSALYLCASSLDSASDEQFFGPGTRLTVL.

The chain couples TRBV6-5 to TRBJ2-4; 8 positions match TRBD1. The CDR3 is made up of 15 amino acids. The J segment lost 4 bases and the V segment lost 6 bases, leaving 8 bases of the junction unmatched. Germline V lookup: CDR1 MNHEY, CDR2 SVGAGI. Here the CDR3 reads CASRTLTGGKNIQYF. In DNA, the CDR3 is TGTGCCAGCAGGACGTTAACAGGGGGGAAAAACATTCAGTACTTC.

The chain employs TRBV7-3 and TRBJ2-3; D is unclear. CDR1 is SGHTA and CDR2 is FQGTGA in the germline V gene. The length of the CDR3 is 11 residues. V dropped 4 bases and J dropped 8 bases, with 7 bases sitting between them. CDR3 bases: TGTGCCAGCAGCTCGGGTGGTACGCAGTATTTT. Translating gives CASSSGGTQYF.

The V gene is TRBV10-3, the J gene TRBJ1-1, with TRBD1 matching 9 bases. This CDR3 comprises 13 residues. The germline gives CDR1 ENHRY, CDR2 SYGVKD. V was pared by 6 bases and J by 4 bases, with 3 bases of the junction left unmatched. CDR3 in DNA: TGTGCCATCAGCCAGGACAGGGGCACTGAAGCTTTCTTT. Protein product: CAISQDRGTEAFF.

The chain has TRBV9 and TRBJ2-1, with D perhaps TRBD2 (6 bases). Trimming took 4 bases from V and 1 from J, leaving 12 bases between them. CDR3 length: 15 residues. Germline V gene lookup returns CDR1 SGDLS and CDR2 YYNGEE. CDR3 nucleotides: TGTGCCAGCAGCTCCGGGACTGCTTCCTACAATGAGCAGTTCTTC. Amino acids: CASSSGTASYNEQFF.

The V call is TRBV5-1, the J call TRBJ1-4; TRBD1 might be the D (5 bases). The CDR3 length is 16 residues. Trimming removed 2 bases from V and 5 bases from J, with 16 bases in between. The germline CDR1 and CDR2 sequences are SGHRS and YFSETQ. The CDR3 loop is CASSFTVSGQNEKLFF. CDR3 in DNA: TGCGCCAGCAGCTTTACCGTTTCGGGGCAGAATGAAAAACTGTTTTTT.

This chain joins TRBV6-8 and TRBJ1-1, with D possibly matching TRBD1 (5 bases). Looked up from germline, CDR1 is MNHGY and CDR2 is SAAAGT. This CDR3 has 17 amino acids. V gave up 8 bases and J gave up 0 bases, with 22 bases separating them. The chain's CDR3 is CASLPPKTESLNTEAFF. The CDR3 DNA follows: TGTGCCAGCCTGCCCCCGAAGACAGAGTCCCTGAACACTGAAGCTTTCTTT.

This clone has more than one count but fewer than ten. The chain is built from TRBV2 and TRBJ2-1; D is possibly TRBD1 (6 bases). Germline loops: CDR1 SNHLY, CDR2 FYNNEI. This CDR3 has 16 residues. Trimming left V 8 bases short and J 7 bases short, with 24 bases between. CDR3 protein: CASRKAGTSPRNEQFF. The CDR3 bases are TGTGCCAGCCGAAAGGCCGGGACATCCCCTCGTAATGAGCAGTTCTTC.

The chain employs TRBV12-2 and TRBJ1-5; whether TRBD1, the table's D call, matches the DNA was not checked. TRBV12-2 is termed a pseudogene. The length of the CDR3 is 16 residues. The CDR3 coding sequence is TGTGCAAGTCGCTTGACCCCAGGGTTTAGCAATCAGCCCCAGCATTTT. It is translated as CASRLTPGFSNQPQHF.

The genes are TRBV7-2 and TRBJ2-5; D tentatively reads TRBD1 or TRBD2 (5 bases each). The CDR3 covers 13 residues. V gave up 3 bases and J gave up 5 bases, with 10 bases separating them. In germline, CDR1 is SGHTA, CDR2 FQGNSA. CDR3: CASSFRGRETQYF. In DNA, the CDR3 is TGTGCCAGCAGCTTCCGGGGACGGGAGACCCAGTACTTC.

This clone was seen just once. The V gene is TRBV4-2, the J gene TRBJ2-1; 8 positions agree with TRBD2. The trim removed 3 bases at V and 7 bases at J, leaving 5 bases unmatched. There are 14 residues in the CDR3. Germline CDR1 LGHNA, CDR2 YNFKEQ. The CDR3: CASSHGGGWNEQFF. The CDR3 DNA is TGTGCCAGCAGCCACGGGGGGGGTTGGAATGAGCAGTTCTTC.

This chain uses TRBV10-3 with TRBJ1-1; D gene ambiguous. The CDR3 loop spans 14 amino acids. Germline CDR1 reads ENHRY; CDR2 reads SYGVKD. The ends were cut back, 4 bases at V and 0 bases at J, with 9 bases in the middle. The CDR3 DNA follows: TGTGCCATCAGTGGACACGGCCTGAACACTGAAGCTTTCTTT. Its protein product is CAISGHGLNTEAFF.

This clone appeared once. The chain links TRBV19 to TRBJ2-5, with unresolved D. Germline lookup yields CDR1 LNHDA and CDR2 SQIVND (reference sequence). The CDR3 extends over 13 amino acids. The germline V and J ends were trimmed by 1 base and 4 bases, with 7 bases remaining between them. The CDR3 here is CASSIVWGETQYF. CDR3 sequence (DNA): TGTGCCAGTAGTATAGTGTGGGGAGAGACCCAGTACTTC.

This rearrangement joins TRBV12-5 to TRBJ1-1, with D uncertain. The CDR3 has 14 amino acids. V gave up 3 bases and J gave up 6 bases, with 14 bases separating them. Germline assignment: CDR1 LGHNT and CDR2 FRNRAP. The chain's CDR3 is CASGLTVVVSEAFF. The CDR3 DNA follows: TGTGCTAGTGGTTTAACGGTGGTCGTATCTGAAGCTTTCTTT.

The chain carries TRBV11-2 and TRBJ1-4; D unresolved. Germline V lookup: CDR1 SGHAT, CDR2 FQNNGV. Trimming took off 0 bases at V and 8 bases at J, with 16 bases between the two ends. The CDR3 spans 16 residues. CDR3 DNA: TGTGCCAGCAGCTTAGAACCCACCCCAACGGGGGAAAAACTGTTTTTT. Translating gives CASSLEPTPTGEKLFF.